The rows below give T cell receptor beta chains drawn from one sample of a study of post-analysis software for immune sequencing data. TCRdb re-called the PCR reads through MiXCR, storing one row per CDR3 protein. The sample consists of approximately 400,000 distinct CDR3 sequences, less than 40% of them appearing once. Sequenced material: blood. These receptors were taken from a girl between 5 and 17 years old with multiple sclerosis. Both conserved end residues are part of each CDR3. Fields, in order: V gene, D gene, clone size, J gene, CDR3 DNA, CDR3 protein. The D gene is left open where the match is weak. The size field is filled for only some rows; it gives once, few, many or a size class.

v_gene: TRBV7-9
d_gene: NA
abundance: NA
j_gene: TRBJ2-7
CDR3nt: TGTGCCAGCAGCCAATCGGGGGGCCAGGGAGCCTACGAGCAGTACTTC
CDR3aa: CASSQSGGQGAYEQYF

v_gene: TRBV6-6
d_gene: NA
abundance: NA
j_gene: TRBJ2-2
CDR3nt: TGTGCCAGCAGTTACCGCGGGGAGCTGTTTTTT
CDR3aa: CASSYRGELFF

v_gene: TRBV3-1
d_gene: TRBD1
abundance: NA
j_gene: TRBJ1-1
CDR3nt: TGTGCCAGCAGCCAAGTTGACAGGGGCAGGGCTGAAGCTTTCTTT
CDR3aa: CASSQVDRGRAEAFF

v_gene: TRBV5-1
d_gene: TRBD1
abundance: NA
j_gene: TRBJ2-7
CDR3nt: TGCGCCAGCAGCGATCGGACAGGAGCCTACGAGCAGTACTTC
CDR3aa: CASSDRTGAYEQYF

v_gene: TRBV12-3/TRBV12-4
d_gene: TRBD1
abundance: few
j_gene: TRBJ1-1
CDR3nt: TGTGCCAGCAGTCCCTGGACAGGGGGGGACACTGAAGCTTTCTTT
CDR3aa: CASSPWTGGDTEAFF

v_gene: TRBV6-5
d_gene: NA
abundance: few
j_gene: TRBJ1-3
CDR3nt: TGTGCCAGCAGTTACTCGATGTACGGAAACACCATATATTTT
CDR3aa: CASSYSMYGNTIYF

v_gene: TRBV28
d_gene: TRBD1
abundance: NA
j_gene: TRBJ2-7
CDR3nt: TGTGCCGGCGGGCACAGGGGGCCCTACTACGAGCAGTACTTC
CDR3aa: CAGGHRGPYYEQYF

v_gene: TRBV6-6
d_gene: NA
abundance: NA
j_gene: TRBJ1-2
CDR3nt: TGTGCCAGCAGTTACTTGGGGGACGTCGCGGGCTATGGCTACACCTTC
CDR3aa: CASSYLGDVAGYGYTF

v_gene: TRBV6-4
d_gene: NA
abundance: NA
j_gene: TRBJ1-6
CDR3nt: TGTGCCAGCAGAAGCGGGACCGGGCATCTTTCACCCCTCCACTTT
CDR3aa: CASRSGTGHLSPLHF

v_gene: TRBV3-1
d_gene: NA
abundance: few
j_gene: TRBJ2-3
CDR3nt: TGTGCCAGCAGACAAGGCCGGAGGGGAGATACGCAGTATTTT
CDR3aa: CASRQGRRGDTQYF

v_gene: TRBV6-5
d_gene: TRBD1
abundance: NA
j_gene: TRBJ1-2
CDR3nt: TGTGCCAGCAGTTACATCCCGGTAGGGGGCAGTGGCTACACCTTC
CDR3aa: CASSYIPVGGSGYTF

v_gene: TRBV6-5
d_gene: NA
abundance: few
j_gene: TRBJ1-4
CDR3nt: TGTGCCAGCAGTTCGGAAGATTCCGCTAATGAAAAACTGTTTTTT
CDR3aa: CASSSEDSANEKLFF

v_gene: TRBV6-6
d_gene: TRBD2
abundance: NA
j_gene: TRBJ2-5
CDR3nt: TGTGCCAGCAGTTACGCTGGGGGGGAAGAGACCCAGTACTTC
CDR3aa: CASSYAGGEETQYF

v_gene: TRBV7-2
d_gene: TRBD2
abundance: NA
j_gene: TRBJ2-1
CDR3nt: TGTGCCAGCAGCTTAACTAGCGGGGGGAGGGATCATGAGCAGTTCTTC
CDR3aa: CASSLTSGGRDHEQFF

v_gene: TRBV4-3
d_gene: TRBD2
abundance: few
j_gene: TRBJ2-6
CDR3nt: TGCGCCAGCAGCCAAGTGGGGCGGGGGGTCTCTGGGGCCAACGTCCTGACTTTC
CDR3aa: CASSQVGRGVSGANVLTF

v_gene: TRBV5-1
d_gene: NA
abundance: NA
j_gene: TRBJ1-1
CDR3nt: TGCGCCAGCAGCGGGGGAATTGCCGGGACACCCAACCTCTTAGGGACTGAAGCTTTCTTT
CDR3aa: CASSGGIAGTPNLLGTEAFF

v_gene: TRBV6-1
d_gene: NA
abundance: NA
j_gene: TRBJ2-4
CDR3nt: TGTGCCAGCAGCCATGAGAAGGGGGAGCAGTACTTC
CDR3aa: CASSHEKGEQYF

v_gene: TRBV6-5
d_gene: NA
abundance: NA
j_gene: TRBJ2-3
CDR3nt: TGTGCCAGCAGTTACTCGAACCCCCGAACAGATACGCAGTATTTT
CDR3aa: CASSYSNPRTDTQYF

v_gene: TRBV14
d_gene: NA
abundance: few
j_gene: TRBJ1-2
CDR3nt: TGTGCCAGCAGCCAACAGTTAAGAAGTGGCTACACCTTC
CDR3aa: CASSQQLRSGYTF

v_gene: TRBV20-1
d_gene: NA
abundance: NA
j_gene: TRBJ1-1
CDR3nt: TGCAGTGCTAGAGCAGGGGACAAGAACACTGAAGCTTTCTTT
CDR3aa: CSARAGDKNTEAFF

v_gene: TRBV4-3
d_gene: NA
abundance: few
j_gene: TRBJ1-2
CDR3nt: TGCGCCAGCAGCCAAGATCGAAGCTTTGGCTACACCTTC
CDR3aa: CASSQDRSFGYTF

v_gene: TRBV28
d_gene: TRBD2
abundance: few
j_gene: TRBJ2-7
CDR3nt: TGTGCCAGCACTTCGGGCCCTAGCGGGGGTTACGAGCAGTACTTC
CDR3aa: CASTSGPSGGYEQYF

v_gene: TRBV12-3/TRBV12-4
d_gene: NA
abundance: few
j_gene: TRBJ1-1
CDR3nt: TGTGCCAGCAGTTTTGGGGGTTTTACTGAAGCTTTCTTT
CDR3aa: CASSFGGFTEAFF

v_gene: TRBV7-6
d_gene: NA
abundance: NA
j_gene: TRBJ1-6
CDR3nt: TGTGCCAGCAGCTTATTCCCCACAGGGAGGACACCCCTCCACTTT
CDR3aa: CASSLFPTGRTPLHF

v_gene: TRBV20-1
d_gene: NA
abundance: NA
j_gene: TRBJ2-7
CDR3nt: TGCAGTGCTCCTGACAGTTTCTCCTACGAGCAGTACTTC
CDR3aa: CSAPDSFSYEQYF

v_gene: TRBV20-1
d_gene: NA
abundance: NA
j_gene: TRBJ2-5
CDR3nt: TGCAGTGCTAGTGGTTGGCAAGAGACCCAGTACTTC
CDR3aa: CSASGWQETQYF

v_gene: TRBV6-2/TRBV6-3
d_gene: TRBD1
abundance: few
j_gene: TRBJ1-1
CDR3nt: TGTGCCAGCAATGGCGTAGGGACAGGGATCACTGAAGCTTTCTTT
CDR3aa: CASNGVGTGITEAFF

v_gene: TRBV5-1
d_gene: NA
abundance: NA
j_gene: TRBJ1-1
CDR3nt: TGCGCCAGCAGCTTGGATGTCGGCAGCTACACTGAAGCTTTCTTT
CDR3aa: CASSLDVGSYTEAFF

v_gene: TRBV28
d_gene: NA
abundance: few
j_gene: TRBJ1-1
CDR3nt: TGTGCCAGCAGTCTATCCAGGGCCGGGACTGAAGCTTTCTTT
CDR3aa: CASSLSRAGTEAFF

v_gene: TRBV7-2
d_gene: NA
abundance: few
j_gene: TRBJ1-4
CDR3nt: TGTGCCAGCAGCTTACCGACTACAGCCCTAGGACGAGAAAAACTGTTTTTT
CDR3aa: CASSLPTTALGREKLFF

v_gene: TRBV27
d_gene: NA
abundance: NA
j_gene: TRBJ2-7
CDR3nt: TGTGCCAGCAGAAAGGGACGGACAGACTTAACCTACGAGCAGTACTTC
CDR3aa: CASRKGRTDLTYEQYF

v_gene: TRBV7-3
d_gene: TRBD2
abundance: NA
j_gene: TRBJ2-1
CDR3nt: TGTGCCAGCAGCTTAATCGCCGGGACTAGCGGGGGCCCTAATGAGCAGTTCTTC
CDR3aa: CASSLIAGTSGGPNEQFF

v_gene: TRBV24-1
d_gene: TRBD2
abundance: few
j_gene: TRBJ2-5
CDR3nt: TGTGCCACCAGTGATTCCGGGACTAGCGGGTCAGAGACCCAGTACTTC
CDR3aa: CATSDSGTSGSETQYF

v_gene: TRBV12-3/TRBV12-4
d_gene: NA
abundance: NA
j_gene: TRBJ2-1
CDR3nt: TGTGCCAGCGGGGGTTGGGGCAGCAACGATGAGCAGTTCTTC
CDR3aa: CASGGWGSNDEQFF

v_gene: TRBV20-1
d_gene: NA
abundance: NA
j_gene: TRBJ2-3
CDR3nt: TGCAGTGTCCAGAGGGGGGGACACACAGATACGCAGTATTTT
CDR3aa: CSVQRGGHTDTQYF

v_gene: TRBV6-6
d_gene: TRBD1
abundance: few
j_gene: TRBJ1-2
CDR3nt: TGTGCCAGCAGCTGGACAGGGGAAGGCTACACCTTC
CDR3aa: CASSWTGEGYTF

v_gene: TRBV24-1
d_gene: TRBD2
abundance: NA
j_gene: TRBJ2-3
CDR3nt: TGTGCCACCAGTGACCCAAGCGGGGCGGGGAATACGCAGTATTTT
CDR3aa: CATSDPSGAGNTQYF

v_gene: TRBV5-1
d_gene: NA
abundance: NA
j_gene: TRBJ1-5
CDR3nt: TGCGCCAGCACCCTTGCCGGGAGCCCTAGCAATCAGCCCCAGCATTTT
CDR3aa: CASTLAGSPSNQPQHF

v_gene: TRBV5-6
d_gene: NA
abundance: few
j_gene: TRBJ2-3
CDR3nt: TGTGCCAGCAGCCCTGGACCGGGAGGCACAGATACGCAGTATTTT
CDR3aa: CASSPGPGGTDTQYF

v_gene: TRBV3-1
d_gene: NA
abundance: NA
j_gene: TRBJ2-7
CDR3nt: TGTGCCAGCAGCCAAGAAGACAGCGACGAGCAGTACTTC
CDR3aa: CASSQEDSDEQYF

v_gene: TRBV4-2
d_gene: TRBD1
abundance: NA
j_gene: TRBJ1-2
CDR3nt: TGTGCCAGCAGCCAAGATGAGGGGGCGGTGGTTAACTATGGCTACACCTTC
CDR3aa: CASSQDEGAVVNYGYTF

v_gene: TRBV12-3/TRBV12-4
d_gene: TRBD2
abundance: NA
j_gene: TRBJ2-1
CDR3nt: TGTGCCAGCAGCAAGACTAGCGGGGGCCCGGGGGAGCAGTTCTTC
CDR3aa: CASSKTSGGPGEQFF

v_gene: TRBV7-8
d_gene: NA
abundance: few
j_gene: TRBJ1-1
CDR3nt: TGTGCCAGCAGCTTAGCGCGCGTCTCCCCGGGGACTGAAGCTTTCTTT
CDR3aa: CASSLARVSPGTEAFF

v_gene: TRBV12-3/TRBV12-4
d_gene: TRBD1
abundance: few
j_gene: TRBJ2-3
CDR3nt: TGTGCCAGCAGTTTCGGGGCAGGGGGAAGCACAGATACGCAGTATTTT
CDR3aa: CASSFGAGGSTDTQYF

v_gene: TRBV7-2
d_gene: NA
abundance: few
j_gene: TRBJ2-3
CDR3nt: TGTGCCAGCAGCCTCCCGGCGCGCGGGGGCAGCACAGATACGCAGTATTTT
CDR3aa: CASSLPARGGSTDTQYF

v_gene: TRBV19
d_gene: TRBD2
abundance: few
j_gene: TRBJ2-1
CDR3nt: TGTGCCAGTAATCGCGGGGGGGCTCACAATGAGCAGTTCTTC
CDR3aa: CASNRGGAHNEQFF

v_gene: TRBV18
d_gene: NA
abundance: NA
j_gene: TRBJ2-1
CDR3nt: TGTGCCAGCTCATCGGGGACCCCCATCAATGAGCAGTTCTTC
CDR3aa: CASSSGTPINEQFF

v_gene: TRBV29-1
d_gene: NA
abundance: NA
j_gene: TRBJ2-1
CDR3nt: TGCAGCGTTGAAGATTTCTACAATGAGCAGTTCTTC
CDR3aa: CSVEDFYNEQFF

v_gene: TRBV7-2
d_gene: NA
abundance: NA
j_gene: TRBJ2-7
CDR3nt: TGTGCCAGCAGCTTAGGAGGAGCGGCCGGAACCTACGAGCAGTACTTC
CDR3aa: CASSLGGAAGTYEQYF

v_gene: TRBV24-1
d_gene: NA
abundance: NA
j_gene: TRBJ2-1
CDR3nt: TGTGCCACGAGTAATAGGGAAAGGAATGAGCAGTTCTTC
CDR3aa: CATSNRERNEQFF